What follows are 18 T cell receptor beta chains derived from one specimen sequenced in a study of blood T cells in healthy people across ages. A J-beta primer mix and a sample-barcoded 5' primer were used in a second PCR of roughly 6 to 11 cycles. TCRdb reanalysed the 5' RACE reads using MiXCR and keeps one entry per CDR3 protein. The sample includes 1.5 million to 2 million distinct CDR3 sequences, 28% of them seen just once. Sample: blood. The receptors come from a woman aged 25-40 years in good health.

This clonotype was seen only once. This chain joins TRBV6-2 or TRBV6-3 and TRBJ1-1; no clear D. The CDR3 totals 12 residues. Between the trimmed V and J ends, which lost 11 bases and 1 base, there was a span of 11 bases. CDR1 is MNHEY and CDR2 is SVGEGT in the germline V gene. The chain's CDR3 is CAGIRGNTEAFF. CDR3 DNA: TGTGCCGGCATTCGGGGGAACACTGAAGCTTTCTTT.

This clonotype turned up a few times. The chain combines TRBV29-1 with TRBJ2-5; D not certain. V lost 7 bases, J lost 1 base, and 13 bases lay in between. The CDR3 totals 13 residues. Germline lookup yields CDR1 SQVTM and CDR2 ANQGSEA. The CDR3 sequence is CSAEEWGQETQYF. Written as DNA, the CDR3 is TGCAGCGCCGAGGAGTGGGGCCAAGAGACCCAGTACTTC.

This sequence joins TRBV6-5 and TRBJ2-3; no definite D call. Germline CDR1 reads MNHEY; CDR2 reads SVGAGI. With 4 bases removed from V and 2 bases from J, the gap between germline ends came to 10 bases. The CDR3 is 14 amino acids. The CDR3 spells CASSFSDLTDTQYF. CDR3 in DNA: TGTGCCAGCAGTTTTTCGGACCTCACAGATACGCAGTATTTT.

The chain is built from TRBV4-3 and TRBJ2-7, with D possibly being TRBD2 (5 bases). The CDR3 consists of 13 residues. Deletions cut 5 bases from V and 5 bases from J, with 13 bases between. Germline loops: CDR1 LGHNA, CDR2 YSLEER. This CDR3 is CASSTGGEHEQYF. In DNA, the CDR3 is TGCGCCAGCAGCACCGGAGGAGAACACGAGCAGTACTTC.

This clonotype showed up just a few times. V usage is TRBV7-2 and J usage is TRBJ2-3; tentative D call: TRBD2 (5 bases). V was pared by 5 bases and J by 5 bases, with 14 bases between. The CDR3 has 14 amino acids. In germline, CDR1 is SGHTA, CDR2 FQGNSA. Here the CDR3 reads CASSPTGSIDTQYF. The CDR3 DNA reads TGTGCCAGCAGCCCAACGGGGTCCATAGATACGCAGTATTTT.

J is TRBJ2-1 and V is TRBV7-8, with 11 bases aligning to TRBD1. V dropped 5 bases and J dropped 5; count of bases not matched to a gene: 11. This CDR3 comprises 17 residues. Germline V gene sequence: CDR1 SGHVS, CDR2 FQNEAQ. CDR3 loop: CASSTRGGTGGNNEQFF. CDR3 bases: TGTGCCAGCAGCACCCGAGGGGGGACAGGGGGTAACAATGAGCAGTTCTTC.

The CDR3 bases are TGCAGCGTTCGGAGCGCCGCCAATGAGCAGTTCTTC. Amino acid sequence: CSVRSAANEQFF. V usage is TRBV29-1 and J usage is TRBJ2-1; D not certain. The CDR3 totals 12 residues. CDR1 is SQVTM and CDR2 is ANQGSEA in the germline V gene. With 5 bases removed from V and 6 bases from J, the gap between germline ends came to 11 bases.

This clonotype was counted a few times. The chain recombines TRBV20-1 with TRBJ1-5; D is ambiguous. CDR1 and CDR2 from the germline V gene are DFQATT and SNEGSKA (reference sequence). The length of the CDR3 is 11 residues. V was trimmed by 4 bases and J by 4 bases, leaving 5 bases between them. The CDR3 DNA reads as TGCAGTGCTAAAGGAAATCAGCCCCAGCATTTT. Its protein is CSAKGNQPQHF.

The table lists this clonotype with a few counts. The chain is built from TRBV12-3 or TRBV12-4 and TRBJ2-7; D uncertain. V lost 6 bases and J lost 3, with 12 bases in between. The CDR3 is 13 amino acids. CDR3 in DNA: TGTGCCAGCAGCACCGTCTATTACTACGAGCAGTACTTC. Translated, it gives CASSTVYYYEQYF.

This chain uses TRBV12-3 or TRBV12-4 with TRBJ1-4, with a possible D match to TRBD1 (5 bases). Trimming left V 2 bases short and J 1 base short, with 8 bases between. This CDR3 contains 15 residues. The CDR3 is CASSLSGITNEKLFF. Written as DNA, the CDR3 is TGTGCCAGCAGTTTATCAGGGATAACTAATGAAAAACTGTTTTTT.

V usage is TRBV2 and J usage is TRBJ2-2, with D tentatively TRBD1 (6 bases). This CDR3 comprises 13 residues. Germline V gene lookup returns CDR1 SNHLY and CDR2 FYNNEI. With 4 bases removed from V and 5 bases from J, the gap between germline ends came to 8 bases. The CDR3 DNA follows: TGTGCCAGCAGTGTCGGACAGACCGGGGAGCTGTTTTTT. Translating it yields CASSVGQTGELFF. Complete variable domain (other parts from reference TRBV2 and TRBJ2-2): EPEVTQTPSHQVTQMGQEVILRCVPISNHLYFYWYRQILGQKVEFLVSFYNNEISEKSEIFDDQFSVERPDGSNFTLKIRSTKLEDSAMYFCASSVGQTGELFFGEGSRLTVL.

The genes are TRBV12-3 or TRBV12-4 and TRBJ1-1; D is perhaps TRBD1 (6 bases). V lost 3 bases and J lost 11, with 16 bases in between. The CDR3 has 13 amino acids. The CDR3 spells CASSFEGVRGAFF. The CDR3 nucleotides are TGTGCCAGCAGTTTTGAGGGCGTGAGGGGGGCTTTCTTT.

This clonotype was counted only a few times. The chain links TRBV5-1 to TRBJ2-5, with a possible D match to TRBD2 (6 bases). The CDR3 is made up of 13 amino acids. Deletions cut 4 bases from V and 7 bases from J, with 14 bases between. CDR1 and CDR2 from the germline V gene are SGHRS and YFSETQ. The CDR3 region is CASSSGGFGTQYF. The CDR3 DNA sequence: TGCGCCAGCAGCAGCGGAGGGTTCGGGACCCAGTACTTC.

This chain joins TRBV15 and TRBJ2-4; a weak D match, TRBD2 (6 bases). Germline CDR1 LNHNV, CDR2 YYDKDF (reference sequence). The CDR3 is 15 residues long. Trimming removed 3 bases from V and 2 bases from J, with 11 bases in between. The CDR3: CATSSRRGTKNIQYF. The DNA for the CDR3 is TGTGCCACCAGCAGCAGGCGGGGAACCAAAAACATTCAGTACTTC.

The CDR3: CASSPDRGRLEPQHF. DNA of the CDR3: TGTGCCAGCTCACCAGACAGGGGGCGCCTTGAGCCCCAGCATTTT. The chain uses TRBV18 and TRBJ1-5; TRBD1 agrees at 10 bases. Trimming removed 2 bases from V and 8 bases from J; junction bases left unmatched: 6. The germline gives CDR1 KGHSH, CDR2 LQKENI. The CDR3 runs 15 residues. Full variable domain (rest looked up from reference TRBV18 and TRBJ1-5): NAGVMQNPRHLVRRRGQEARLRCSPMKGHSHVYWYRQLPEEGLKFMVYLQKENIIDESGMPKERFSAEFPKEGPSILRIQQVVRGDSAAYFCASSPDRGRLEPQHFGDGTRLSIL.

This clonotype was recorded a few times. The chain couples TRBV7-9 to TRBJ1-4; no firm D call. This CDR3 is built from 15 residues. Germline-derived CDR1 and CDR2 are SEHNR and FQNEAQ (reference sequence). Deletions cut 1 base from V and 7 bases from J, with 13 bases between. CDR3 nucleotide sequence: TGTGCCAGCAGCTTAGGAGGCGGGAGCGGTGAAAAACTGTTTTTT. Encoded protein: CASSLGGGSGEKLFF.

There are many counts of this clonotype. The rearrangement joins TRBV12-5 to TRBJ2-5; D gene unclear. This CDR3 spans 15 amino acids. CDR1 LGHNT and CDR2 FRNRAP come from the germline V gene. Trimming shortened V by 4 bases and J by 8 bases, and 20 bases separated the two germline ends. Here the CDR3 DNA reads TGTGCTAGTGGTTCCGAACCCCCCCCCGGGTATACCCAGTACTTC. Translating gives CASGSEPPPGYTQYF.

This clonotype has a count of ten or more. The chain carries TRBV5-1 and TRBJ2-5; 8 bases are shared with TRBD1. The J segment lost 9 bases and the V segment lost 3 bases, leaving 7 bases of the junction unmatched. The CDR3 runs to 13 residues. The germline CDR1 and CDR2 sequences are SGHRS and YFSETQ. The CDR3 DNA follows: TGCGCCAGCAGCTGGACAGGGACGGAGCCCCAGTACTTC. It specifies CASSWTGTEPQYF.